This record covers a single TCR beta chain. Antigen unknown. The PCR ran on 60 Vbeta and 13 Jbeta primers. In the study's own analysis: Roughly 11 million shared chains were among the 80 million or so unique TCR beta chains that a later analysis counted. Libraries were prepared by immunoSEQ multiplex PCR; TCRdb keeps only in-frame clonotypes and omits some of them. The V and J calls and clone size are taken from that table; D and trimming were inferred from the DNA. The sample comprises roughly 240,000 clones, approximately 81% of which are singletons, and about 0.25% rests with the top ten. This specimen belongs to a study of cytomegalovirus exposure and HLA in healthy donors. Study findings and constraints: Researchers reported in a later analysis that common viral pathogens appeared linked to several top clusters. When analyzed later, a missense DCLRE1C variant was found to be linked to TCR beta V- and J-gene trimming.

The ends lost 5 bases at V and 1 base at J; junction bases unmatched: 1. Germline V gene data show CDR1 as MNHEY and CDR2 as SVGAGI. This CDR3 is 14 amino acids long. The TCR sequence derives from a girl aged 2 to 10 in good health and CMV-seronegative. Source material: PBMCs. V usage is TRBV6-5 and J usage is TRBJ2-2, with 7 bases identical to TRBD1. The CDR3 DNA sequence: TGTGCCAGCAGTCGGGACAGGAACACCGGGGAGCTGTTTTTT. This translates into CASSRDRNTGELFF.